This TCR beta chain came from a study of OX40 agonist ivuxolimab in advanced cancers. At the level of the study: Aged roughly 20 to 85 with a mean of about 60 years, they were around 79% male.

Repertoires were generated with immunoSEQ multiplex PCR, while TCRdb's copy carries only in-frame clones and drops some. The table lists some 50,000 clones, around 80% of them singletons, with 2% to 3% in the top ten. Overall study findings and caveats: Certain nonresponding patients likewise had low normalized T-cell clonal expansion.

Of note for this clone: Its antigen is not identified.

Trimming at V came to 4 bases and at J to 7 bases, leaving 1 base not matched to a gene. The CDR3 is 12 amino acids. Germline values: CDR1 SEHNR, CDR2 FQNEAQ (reference sequence). Specimen: CD4+ or CD8+ T cells sorted from blood, collected in a trial of the OX40 agonist ivuxolimab. The TCR originated in an adult with an advanced solid tumor such as melanoma, head and neck, liver or kidney cancer. The chain has TRBV7-9 and TRBJ2-7, with 10 bases lining up with TRBD2. CDR3 loop: CASSSLAGEQYF. For the CDR3, the DNA is TGTGCCAGCAGCTCACTAGCGGGGGAGCAGTACTTC.